One sample yielded the 9 T cell receptor beta chains listed below, sequenced in a study of cytomegalovirus exposure and HLA in healthy donors (dated by TCRdb to 2016 to 2017). Libraries were made using the immunoSEQ multiplex PCR assay. For the multiplex PCR, a mixture combining 60 forward primers for TCR Vbeta segments and 13 reverse primers for TCR Jbeta segments was used. Here the immuneACCESS table is served through TCRdb, limited to in-frame sequences with V and J called. Missing clones are a known gap in these copies; in checked studies unresolved V genes cover under half, and the rest lacks a known reason. This sample is represented by roughly 100,000 clones; 70% to 80% of them were singletons. The top ten clonotypes cover about 1.9% of the sample. Sequenced material: PBMCs. The receptor source for this set is a man under 40 in good health and CMV-seronegative.

The chain joins TRBV19 to TRBJ2-1; 7 bases agree with TRBD2. Germline values: CDR1 LNHDA, CDR2 SQIVND (reference sequence). Trimming at V came to 6 bases and at J to 7 bases, leaving 6 bases not matched to a gene. This CDR3 region has 13 residues. CDR3: CASSIQLANEQFF. The CDR3 nucleotides are TGTGCCAGTAGCATCCAACTAGCGAATGAGCAGTTCTTC.

The J gene is TRBJ2-3, the V gene TRBV30, with TRBD1 matching 7 bases. The V segment lost 5 bases and the J segment 0 bases; nucleotides outside the gene matches: 5. This CDR3 is built from 14 residues. CDR1 GTSNPN and CDR2 SVGIG come from the germline V gene (reference sequence). CDR3 in amino acids: CAWDRAKSTDTQYF. CDR3 DNA sequence: TGTGCCTGGGACAGGGCAAAAAGCACAGATACGCAGTATTTT.

The chain joins TRBV6-5 to TRBJ2-3; D unclear. Per the germline V gene, CDR1 is MNHEY and CDR2 is SVGAGI. The CDR3 sequence is 15 residues long. Trimming stripped 0 bases from V and 0 bases from J, with 7 bases between. CDR3 protein: CASSYSIGSTDTQYF. DNA for the CDR3: TGTGCCAGCAGTTACTCCATCGGGAGCACAGATACGCAGTATTTT.

Concerning this clone itself: The same CDR3 also results from other DNA sequences found in this sample. The genes are TRBV15 and TRBJ2-5; D might be TRBD1 (6 bases). This CDR3 has 14 residues. V gave up 0 bases and J gave up 3 bases, with 8 bases separating them. Looked up from germline, CDR1 is LNHNV and CDR2 is YYDKDF (reference sequence). CDR3 residues: CATSREDRKETQYF. In DNA form, the CDR3 reads TGTGCCACCAGCAGAGAGGACAGAAAAGAGACCCAGTACTTC.

V is TRBV7-9 and J is TRBJ1-2, with a weak D call TRBD1 (5 bases). The CDR3 runs to 14 residues. Trimming removed 0 bases from V and 4 bases from J, with 9 bases in between. Germline CDR1 SEHNR, CDR2 FQNEAQ (reference sequence). In DNA, the CDR3 is TGTGCCAGCAGCTTAGCGACAGAAGGCTATGGCTACACCTTC. Its translation: CASSLATEGYGYTF.

V and J are TRBV6-4 and TRBJ1-1; D unclear. Between the trimmed V and J ends, which lost 0 bases and 7 bases, there was a span of 6 bases. This CDR3 spans 12 amino acids. Germline V gene lookup returns CDR1 MRHNA and CDR2 SNTAGT. CDR3 amino acids: CASSDSLGEAFF. The DNA of the CDR3 is TGTGCCAGCAGTGACTCCCTCGGTGAAGCTTTCTTT.

The chain is built from TRBV19 and TRBJ1-5; TRBD1 is a possible D gene (5 bases). V was clipped by 6 bases and J by 0 bases, with 15 bases between them. In germline, CDR1 is LNHDA, CDR2 SQIVND (reference sequence). There are 16 residues in the CDR3. The CDR3 sequence: CASSPGGTFSNQPQHF. As DNA, the CDR3 is TGTGCCAGTAGCCCTGGGGGGACCTTTAGCAATCAGCCCCAGCATTTT. Variable domain in full (rest from reference TRBV19 and TRBJ1-5): DGGITQSPKYLFRKEGQNVTLSCEQNLNHDAMYWYRQDPGQGLRLIYYSQIVNDFQKGDIAEGYSVSREKKESFPLTVTSAQKNPTAFYLCASSPGGTFSNQPQHFGDGTRLSIL.

Only a few counts were recorded for this clone. The V call is TRBV6-6, the J call TRBJ1-5; unclear D gene. Germline CDR1 MNHNY, CDR2 SVGAGI (reference sequence). Trimming took off 2 bases at V and 7 bases at J, with 12 bases between the two ends. The CDR3 contains 14 residues. The CDR3 DNA follows: TGTGCCAGCAGTTACGTAGCTTACGGGCAGCCCCAGCATTTT. Protein sequence: CASSYVAYGQPQHF.

The table lists this clone with a few counts. The rearrangement joins TRBV9 to TRBJ2-7; the match to TRBD2 covers 15 bases. The germline V gene has CDR1 SGDLS and CDR2 YYNGEE. The CDR3 contains 17 residues. Unmatched junction bases numbered 6, after V lost 4 bases and J lost 1 base. CDR3 coding DNA: TGTGCCAGCAGCCCCCCCGGGACTAGCGGGAGGTCCTACGAGCAGTACTTC. It specifies CASSPPGTSGRSYEQYF.